This paragraph reports one TCR beta chain. This sample is part of a study of CD8+ T cells in alopecia areata. PBMCs served as the source from which CD4+ and CD8+ T cells were sorted. The CDR3 contains 15 residues. The germline V gene has CDR1 SGHRS and CDR2 YFSETQ. Trimming cost V 7 bases and J 1 base, with 15 bases left between them. Following RNA extraction, reverse transcription yielded cDNA that acted as the sequencing template. Assay used: immunoSEQ multiplex PCR; TCRdb lists only in-frame clones, some missing. The top ten clones hold more than 9.5% of a sample with approximately 180,000 clones, 67% of them seen once.

This clonotype was sampled from a human donor with alopecia areata. This chain joins TRBV5-1 and TRBJ2-4; perhaps TRBD2 as D (6 bases). Material: CD8+ T cells sorted from blood, obtained at week 0. The CDR3 nucleotides read TGCGCCAGCCAGCCGGGGGTTTCGGCCAAAAACATTCAGTACTTC. Translated, it gives CASQPGVSAKNIQYF.